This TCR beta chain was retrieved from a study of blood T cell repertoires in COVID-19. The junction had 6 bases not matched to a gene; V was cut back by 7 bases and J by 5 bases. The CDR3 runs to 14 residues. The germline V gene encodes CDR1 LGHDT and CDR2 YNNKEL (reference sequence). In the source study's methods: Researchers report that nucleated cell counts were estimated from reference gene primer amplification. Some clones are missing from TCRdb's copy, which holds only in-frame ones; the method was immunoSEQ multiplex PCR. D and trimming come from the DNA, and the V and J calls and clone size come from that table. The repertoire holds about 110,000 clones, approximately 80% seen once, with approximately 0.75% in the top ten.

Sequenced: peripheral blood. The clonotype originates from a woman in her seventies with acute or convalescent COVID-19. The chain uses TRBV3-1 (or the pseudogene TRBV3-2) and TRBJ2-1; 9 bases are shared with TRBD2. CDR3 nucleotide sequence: TGTGCCAGCACCAGACTAGCGGAGAACAATGAGCAGTTCTTC. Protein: CASTRLAENNEQFF.